The sequence of this TCR beta chain was determined in a study of regulatory T cells in long-lasting Graves disease. The time point was: newly diagnosed GD, antithyroid drugs for less than 3 months. The authors made the TCR library using RNA they extracted from PBMCs. CDR3-region Arm-PCR and iRepertoire HTBI primers produced the TCR beta libraries. A single record per CDR3 protein comes from TCRdb applying MiXCR to the multiplex PCR reads. The top ten clones hold approximately 15% of a sample with a few hundred thousand distinct CDR3 sequences, 20% to 25% of them seen once. Germline CDR1 reads SGHNT; CDR2 reads YYREEE (reference sequence). V lost 0 bases, J lost 2 bases, and 10 bases lay in between. The CDR3 runs 15 residues. Findings of the study overall: Graves' patients with persistent disease showed TCR diversity lower than patients newly diagnosed. When disease was persistent, TRBV28, TRBJ1-2 and TRBJ2-5 were the favored segments. Among the persistent patients, 2,500 to 3,500 public clonotypes were shared, more than the approximately 960 shared among new patients. Thyroid tissue was not sampled; only peripheral blood was.

This clonotype has a count of ten or more. Its antigen is as yet unknown. The chain has TRBV5-4 and TRBJ2-3; D uncertain. The source of this sequence is a female donor with Graves disease. This specimen consisted of peripheral blood mononuclear cells (PBMCs), obtained at new diagnosis, from a patient treated with antithyroid drugs. The DNA for the CDR3 is TGTGCCAGCAGCTTGGACTCTGGGTTCACAGATACGCAGTATTTT. Its translation: CASSLDSGFTDTQYF.